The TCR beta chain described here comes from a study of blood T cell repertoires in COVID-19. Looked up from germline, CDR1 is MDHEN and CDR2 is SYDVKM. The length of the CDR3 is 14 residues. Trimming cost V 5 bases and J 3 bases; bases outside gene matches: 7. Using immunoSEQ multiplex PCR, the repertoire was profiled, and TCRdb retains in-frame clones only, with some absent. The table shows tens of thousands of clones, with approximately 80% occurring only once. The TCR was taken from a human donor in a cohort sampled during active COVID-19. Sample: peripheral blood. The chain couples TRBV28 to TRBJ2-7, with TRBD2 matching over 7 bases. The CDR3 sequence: CASSLLAPVYEQYF. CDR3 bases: TGTGCCAGCAGTCTACTAGCGCCCGTCTACGAGCAGTACTTC.